The clone carrying this TCR beta chain was detected only a few times. Its antigen is undetermined. The sample originates from a study of T cell repertoires in cytomegalovirus infection. This CDR3 region has 16 residues. Trimming took off 0 bases at V and 5 bases at J, with 14 bases between the two ends. Germline lookup yields CDR1 LGHNA and CDR2 YSLEER. TCRdb independently ran MiXCR on the reads; one entry per CDR3 protein. The sample shows around 500,000 distinct CDR3 sequences, more than 40% of them seen only once. The TCR was taken from a human donor in good health (CMV status not recorded). Some clones in this sample may be carry-over from other donors' samples. The chain couples TRBV4-3 to TRBJ1-5; TRBD1 is a possible D gene (6 bases). The source was cultured PBMCs, collected from culture after CMV antigen stimulation. The CDR3 loop reads CASSQDSTGLDQPQHF. Written as DNA, the CDR3 is TGCGCCAGCAGCCAAGATAGTACAGGGCTGGATCAGCCCCAGCATTTT.